This is a list of T cell receptor beta chains from one sample in a study of blood T cell repertoires in COVID-19. Produced via immunoSEQ multiplex PCR; TCRdb's table is partial and in-frame only. The sample has some 80,000 clones, about 79% seen once. Sequenced sample: peripheral blood. The source is a woman in her fifties or sixties with acute or convalescent COVID-19. Each CDR3 is given with its conserved first and last residue. D genes are given only for firm matches. Clone sizes are given selectively: once, few, many, or a class where the clone is expanded.

>TRBV7-8|TRBD2|TRBJ2-7|once|16
CASSSKEGLADYEQYF
TGTGCCAGCAGTTCAAAAGAGGGACTAGCGGACTACGAGCAGTACTTC
>TRBV27|NA|TRBJ1-6|NA|15
CASSSFRGGSSPLHF
TGTGCCAGCAGTTCTTTCCGCGGGGGTTCGTCACCCCTCCACTTT
>TRBV5-1|TRBD1|TRBJ2-7|once|14
CASSSGTGRYEQYF
TGCGCCAGCTCGTCTGGGACAGGGCGGTACGAGCAGTACTTC
>TRBV7-2|TRBD1|TRBJ1-5|NA|14
CASSLGDRAQPQHF
TGTGCCAGCAGCTTAGGGGACAGGGCTCAGCCCCAGCATTTT
>TRBV6-5|NA|TRBJ2-7|NA|14
CASSYSTQGYEQYF
TGTGCCAGCAGTTACTCAACCCAGGGCTACGAGCAGTACTTC
>TRBV30|NA|TRBJ2-7|NA|12
CAWRRARNEQYF
TGTGCCTGGAGGAGGGCTCGGAACGAGCAGTACTTC
>TRBV7-8|NA|TRBJ2-7|few|15
CASSLAQGPSYEQYF
TGTGCCAGCAGCTTAGCCCAGGGCCCCTCCTACGAGCAGTACTTC
>TRBV5-4|TRBD1|TRBJ1-6|NA|18
CASSSRPPQGVIATPLHF
TGTGCCAGCAGCTCCCGCCCGCCGCAGGGGGTGATTGCGACACCCCTCCACTTT
>TRBV7-8|NA|TRBJ2-3|NA|13
CATGGKAENTQYF
TGTGCCACCGGCGGGAAAGCCGAAAATACGCAGTATTTT
>TRBV7-6|NA|TRBJ2-6|NA|20
CASSPHTRESWLRGANVLTF
TGTGCCAGCAGCCCCCACACCCGGGAGTCTTGGCTTCGTGGGGCCAACGTCCTGACTTTC
>TRBV2|NA|TRBJ2-7|NA|13
CASAVAAFYEQYF
TGTGCCAGCGCGGTTGCCGCTTTCTACGAGCAGTACTTC
>TRBV7-2|NA|TRBJ1-3|NA|14
CASSPRGYGNTIYF
TGTGCCAGCAGCCCCAGGGGATATGGAAACACCATATATTTT
>TRBV5-4|TRBD2|TRBJ2-2|NA|17
CASRLLAGGGHTGELFF
TGTGCCAGCAGGCTTCTCGCGGGAGGGGGACACACCGGGGAGCTGTTTTTT
>TRBV29-1|NA|TRBJ2-3|NA|14
CSVDEVFSTDTQYF
TGCAGCGTTGATGAGGTCTTCTCCACAGATACGCAGTATTTT
>TRBV4-2|NA|TRBJ1-6|NA|16
CASSQETGRDNSPLHF
TGTGCCAGCAGCCAAGAAACCGGGAGAGATAATTCACCCCTCCACTTT
>TRBV5-1|NA|TRBJ2-1|NA|15
CASSPYGGGVNEQFF
TGCGCCAGCAGCCCCTACGGGGGAGGAGTGAATGAGCAGTTCTTC
>TRBV11-3|TRBD1|TRBJ2-3|NA|15
CASSEGQGQTDTQYF
TGTGCCAGCAGCGAAGGACAGGGGCAGACAGATACGCAGTATTTT
>TRBV12-3/TRBV12-4|NA|TRBJ2-1|NA|11
CASSRANQQFF
TGTGCCAGCAGCCGAGCCAACCAGCAGTTCTTC
>TRBV13|NA|TRBJ1-6|NA|17
CASSLGPQGNGNSPLHF
TGTGCCAGCAGCTTAGGCCCGCAGGGTAATGGTAATTCACCCCTCCACTTT
>TRBV2|NA|TRBJ1-4|NA|14
CASSVDSPNEKLFF
TGTGCCAGCAGTGTTGACAGCCCAAATGAAAAACTGTTTTTT
>TRBV9|TRBD2|TRBJ2-2|once|16
CASSNGTSGPTGELFF
TGTGCCAGCAGCAACGGGACTAGCGGGCCTACGGGGGAGCTGTTTTTT
>TRBV2|NA|TRBJ2-1|NA|13
CASSGQSYNEQFF
TGTGCCAGCAGCGGACAGTCCTACAATGAGCAGTTCTTC
>TRBV7-6|NA|TRBJ1-3|NA|16
CASSLVWGGTGNTIYF
TGTGCCAGCAGCTTAGTATGGGGAGGGACTGGAAACACCATATATTTT
>TRBV30|NA|TRBJ2-3|few|12
CAWSAYRESQYF
TGTGCCTGGAGTGCCTATAGGGAGTCGCAGTATTTT
>TRBV3-1/TRBV3-2|NA|TRBJ1-1|NA|15
CASSQEARSYTEAFF
TGTGCCAGCAGCCAAGAAGCCCGGTCGTACACTGAAGCTTTCTTT
>TRBV18|NA|TRBJ1-4|NA|13
CASSPIRGEKLFF
TGTGCCAGCTCACCAATCCGGGGTGAAAAACTGTTTTTT
>TRBV6-5|NA|TRBJ2-2|NA|15
CATGRGPSGTGELFF
TGTGCCACGGGGCGGGGCCCTTCGGGTACCGGGGAGCTGTTTTTT